Following are 4 T cell receptor beta chains from one sample sequenced in a study of CD8 T cells in Susac syndrome (dated by TCRdb to the late 2010s). The library relied on the immunoSEQ multiplex PCR assay. RNA was extracted using the RNeasy kit, and about 0.5 to 1 ug of the RNA was reverse transcribed with random hexamers. The public sequencing data were trimmed at Q25 with fastp and processed into clonotypes with MiXCR by TCRdb, which kept only in-frame beta chains. Identical CDR3 protein sequences are pooled into one entry, listed with their most common genes and DNA. This sample is represented by fewer than 150,000 distinct CDR3 sequences; 94% of them were singletons. The biggest ten clones account for approximately 0.27% of the sample. What was sequenced was CD8+ T cells from PBMCs. The receptors originated from a human donor in good health.

This clonotype has just one count. The V and J genes are TRBV7-9 and TRBJ2-7; D uncertain. CDR1 is SEHNR and CDR2 is FQNEAQ in the germline V gene (reference sequence). The V gene lost 2 bases and the J gene lost 0 bases, with 8 bases spanning the gap. This CDR3 is built from 14 residues. The CDR3 spells CASSLPATSYEQYF. CDR3 DNA: TGTGCCAGCAGCTTACCTGCGACCTCCTACGAGCAGTACTTC.

This CDR3 is CASSWQGSQPQHF. Written as DNA, the CDR3 is TGTGCCAGTAGTTGGCAGGGGAGTCAGCCCCAGCATTTT. The gene calls are TRBV19 and TRBJ1-5; maybe TRBD1 (6 bases). The CDR3 runs 13 residues. V dropped 5 bases and J dropped 6 bases, with 11 bases sitting between them. CDR1 and CDR2 (germline): LNHDA, SQIVND (reference sequence).

The chain recombines TRBV5-4 with TRBJ2-3; 9 positions match TRBD2. The CDR3 contains 16 residues. J was trimmed by 0 bases and V by 5 bases; bases with no gene match: 7. The germline gives CDR1 SGHNT, CDR2 YYREEE (reference sequence). For the CDR3, the DNA is TGTGCCAGCAGGCCAACTAGCGGGTCTAGCACAGATACGCAGTATTTT. Its translation is CASRPTSGSSTDTQYF.

The J gene is TRBJ2-5, the V gene TRBV3-1; D is unresolved. Germline V gene lookup returns CDR1 LGHDT and CDR2 YNNKEL (reference sequence). Trimming shortened V by 0 bases and J by 1 base, and 9 bases separated the two germline ends. The CDR3 runs 15 residues. CDR3 in DNA: TGTGCCAGCAGCCAAGAAAGGGATTTCCAAGAGACCCAGTACTTC. As protein: CASSQERDFQETQYF.